This is a list of T cell receptor beta chains from one sample in a study of technical replicates of blood from a handful of donors. Generated by immunoSEQ multiplex PCR, the TCRdb table keeps only in-frame clones and is missing some. The repertoire holds under 90,000 clones, around 96% seen once, with 0.2% in the top ten. The sequencing input was T cells isolated from PBMCs. The source of these receptors is a human donor in good health. Both conserved end residues are part of each CDR3. A D gene is named only where the DNA matches it firmly. Part of the rows lack a size; the others show once, few, many or a class for expanded clones.

>TRBJ1-2|.|TRBV28|.|15
TGTGCCAGCAGTTTATTGGCTACGGGACTCACTATTGAGACCTTC
CASSLLATGLTIETF
>TRBJ2-1|TRBD1|TRBV5-1|.|12
TGCGCCAGCAGCCTAGGACAGGGGGAGCAGTTCTTC
CASSLGQGEQFF
>TRBJ2-7|TRBD2|TRBV7-9|once|18
TGTGCCAGCAGCTTAGGGAGGTCACTAGCGGACAGCTCCTACGAGCAGTACTTC
CASSLGRSLADSSYEQYF
>TRBJ2-4|.|TRBV7-9|.|14
TGTGCCAGCAGACCGGGACTCGCATCGGACATTCAGTACTTC
CASRPGLASDIQYF
>TRBJ1-3|TRBD1|TRBV28|.|23
TGTGCCAGCAGGTCAAGGCTCCGACAGGGGGCTTTAAACCTTTTCAGCTCTGGAAACACCATATATTTT
CASRSRLRQGALNLFSSGNTIYF
>TRBJ1-1|.|TRBV6-1|.|14
TGTGCCAGCACCCTAACAGGGTTGGCCACTGAAGCTTTCTTT
CASTLTGLATEAFF
>TRBJ2-7|.|TRBV27|.|14
TGTGCCAGCAGTTTTATGATCGGCTCCTACGAGCAGTACTTC
CASSFMIGSYEQYF
>TRBJ2-2|TRBD1|TRBV5-6|.|15
TGTGCCAGCAGAACGGGACAGGGAAACACCGGGGAGCTGTTTTTT
CASRTGQGNTGELFF
>TRBJ2-5|TRBD2|TRBV11-3|.|19
TGTGCCAGCAGCTTAGCCCTTATCCTAGCGGGGGGTCCGGAAGAGACCCAGTACTTC
CASSLALILAGGPEETQYF
>TRBJ2-7|TRBD2|TRBV18|.|15
TGTGCCAGCTCACCTATAGGCGGGAGTAGAGACGAGCAGTACTTC
CASSPIGGSRDEQYF
>TRBJ2-2|TRBD1|TRBV28|.|21
TGTGCCAGCAGTCTGACCCCGGGACAGTCGATTTGGGTTTTAGGCACCGGGGAGCTGTTTTTT
CASSLTPGQSIWVLGTGELFF
>TRBJ1-1|.|TRBV6-1|.|13
TGTGCCAGCAGTCGGGGGGCGGACACTGAAGCTTTCTTT
CASSRGADTEAFF
>TRBJ1-2|TRBD1|TRBV25-1|.|15
TGTGCCAGCTTCAAAGACAGGGGTTTCGACTATGGCTACACCTTC
CASFKDRGFDYGYTF
>TRBJ1-1|.|TRBV20-1|.|11
TGCAGTGCTACAGGGCAAACTGAAGCTTTCTTT
CSATGQTEAFF
>TRBJ2-6|TRBD1|TRBV5-1|once|16
TGCGCCAGCAGGGGGACAGGCAGCTCTGGGGCCAACGTCCTGACTTTC
CASRGTGSSGANVLTF
>TRBJ2-5|.|TRBV7-9|.|16
TGTGCCAGCAGCTTATTACAGACAGCGCCTCAAGAGACCCAGTACTTC
CASSLLQTAPQETQYF
>TRBJ2-7|.|TRBV21-1|.|16
TGTGCCAGCAGCACAACCGGGACAGGGTTACCCTACGAGCAGTACTTC
CASSTTGTGLPYEQYF
>TRBJ2-3|.|TRBV2|.|14
TGTGCCAGCAGGCAGGGACACGGCACAGATACGCAGTATTTT
CASRQGHGTDTQYF
>TRBJ2-1|.|TRBV9|.|11
TGTGCCACTCATGAAGGGGTAGATCAGTTCTTC
CATHEGVDQFF
>TRBJ1-5|.|TRBV6-1|.|15
TGTGCCAGCGTTGACAGGTGGAGTAGCAATCAGCCCCAGCATTTT
CASVDRWSSNQPQHF
>TRBJ2-5|TRBD1|TRBV5-1|once|18
TGCGCCAGCAGCTTGGAAAGCCGGGACAGGAACAATTGGGAGACCCAGTACTTC
CASSLESRDRNNWETQYF
>TRBJ2-1|.|TRBV7-8|.|13
TGTGCCAGCAGCTTAGCGTTAGTGGATGAGCAGTTCTTC
CASSLALVDEQFF
>TRBJ1-4|.|TRBV7-9|.|12
TGTGCCACCGGGAAGGACGGAGAAAAACTGTTTTTT
CATGKDGEKLFF
>TRBJ1-1|.|TRBV5-6|.|15
TGTGCCAGCAGCTTGGTCAGCGGGTGGAACACTGAAGCTTTCTTT
CASSLVSGWNTEAFF
>TRBJ2-1|.|TRBV25-1|.|13
TGTGCCAGCATAAACAGCAACACCAATGAGCAGTTCTTC
CASINSNTNEQFF
>TRBJ2-3|TRBD2|TRBV9|.|15
TGTGCCAGCAGCGTAGTAGCGGGGGGCACAGATACGCAGTATTTT
CASSVVAGGTDTQYF
>TRBJ1-1|.|TRBV10-3|once|14
TGTGCCATCAGTGATTTTGGGGGCAACACTGAAGCTTTCTTT
CAISDFGGNTEAFF
>TRBJ2-1|TRBD2|TRBV28|.|15
TGTGCCAGCAGTTCGACTAGCGGGAATAGTGATGAGCAGTTCTTC
CASSSTSGNSDEQFF
>TRBJ1-2|TRBD1|TRBV27|.|16
TGTGCCAGCAGTTTCTTTAGTACAGGGGGTTACTATGGCTACACCTTC
CASSFFSTGGYYGYTF
>TRBJ1-2|.|TRBV9|.|17
TGTGCCAGCAGCGTAGGGGCAGGGGATCGTTACAACTATGGCTACACCTTC
CASSVGAGDRYNYGYTF
>TRBJ2-1|.|TRBV28|.|12
TGTGCCAGCAGTTCCGACAGCAATGAGCAGTTCTTC
CASSSDSNEQFF
>TRBJ2-1|TRBD2|TRBV9|.|15
TGTGCCAGCAGCGTAGAGGCGGGGGGCGGAAATGAGCAGTTCTTC
CASSVEAGGGNEQFF
>TRBJ2-5|TRBD2|TRBV7-2|medium-sized|15
TGTGCCAGCAGTCGGAGCGGGGGGGCCGGGAAGACCCAGTACTTC
CASSRSGGAGKTQYF
>TRBJ2-2|TRBD2|TRBV13|.|17
TGTGCCAGCAGCTTTCTCGGCGGGAGGAGCGGCACCGGGGAGCTGTTTTTT
CASSFLGGRSGTGELFF
>TRBJ1-1|TRBD1|TRBV5-5|.|16
TGTGCCAGCAGCCTAACAGGGGGCCGGAGGAACACTGAAGCTTTCTTT
CASSLTGGRRNTEAFF
>TRBJ2-3|TRBD2|TRBV4-1|.|15
TGCGCCAGCAGCCGACTAGCGGGAGGGTTAGATACGCAGTATTTT
CASSRLAGGLDTQYF
>TRBJ2-2|TRBD2|TRBV9|.|18
TGTGCCAGCAGCCGTGGACGGGGACTAGCGGACGAGGCCGGGGAGCTGTTTTTT
CASSRGRGLADEAGELFF
>TRBJ2-7|.|TRBV14|.|15
TGTGCCAGCGGCGCACTAAGAGACAGACCCTACGAGCAGTACTTC
CASGALRDRPYEQYF
>TRBJ2-7|.|TRBV10-1|.|14
TGCGCCAGCAGTCAGGCTATCCAACCCTACGAGCAGTACTTC
CASSQAIQPYEQYF
>TRBJ2-1|TRBD2|TRBV7-9|.|14
TGTGCCAGCAGCGCCGACTCAGCGGGGTATGAGCAGTTCTTC
CASSADSAGYEQFF
>TRBJ1-5|.|TRBV19|.|13
TGTGCCAGTAGTCAGGGAATGGATCAGCCCCAGCATTTT
CASSQGMDQPQHF
>TRBJ2-2|TRBD1|TRBV30|.|15
TGTGCCTGGAGTATCGCGACAGGGTGGGGCGGGGAGCTGTTTTTT
CAWSIATGWGGELFF
>TRBJ1-4|.|TRBV7-9|once|15
TGTGCCAGCAGCTGGAAGACAGGAAGAAATGAAAAACTGTTTTTT
CASSWKTGRNEKLFF
>TRBJ1-1|.|TRBV10-1|.|14
TGCGCCAGCAGGGATGACGGAGTGAACACTGAAGCTTTCTTT
CASRDDGVNTEAFF
>TRBJ2-2|TRBD1|TRBV6-5|.|14
TGTGCCAGCAGTTACTCTCCTGGGACAGGGAGGCTGTTTTTT
CASSYSPGTGRLFF
>TRBJ2-3|.|TRBV4-1|.|13
TGCGCCAGCAGCCAAGAAGCATCGTATACGCAGTATTTT
CASSQEASYTQYF
>TRBJ1-2|TRBD1|TRBV10-3|.|15
TGTGCCATCAGCGCCGGGACAGGGGATTCATATGGCTACACCTTC
CAISAGTGDSYGYTF
>TRBJ1-1|.|TRBV4-1|.|13
TGCGCCAGCAGCCAGGCCGACAACAGGGAAGCTTTCTTT
CASSQADNREAFF
>TRBJ1-1|.|TRBV4-1|.|15
TGCGCCGGACGGACCCCTGGGAGAACGAACACTGAAGCTTTCTTT
CAGRTPGRTNTEAFF
>TRBJ2-2|.|TRBV7-2|.|15
TGTGCCAGCAGCTTCGGGGGAGCGAACACCGGGGAGCTGTTTTTT
CASSFGGANTGELFF
>TRBJ2-5|.|TRBV28|once|17
TGTGCCAGCAATCGGGTTGGGACATGGGGAAGTCGGGAGACCCAGTACTTC
CASNRVGTWGSRETQYF
>TRBJ1-5|.|TRBV4-1|.|16
TGCGCCAGCAGCCAAGTGGGCCAGGGTCTGGGTCAGCCCCAGCATTTT
CASSQVGQGLGQPQHF
>TRBJ2-1|TRBD2|TRBV30|once|15
TGTGCCTGGAGTTTTGGGAGCGGGGCCTACAATGAGCAGTTCTTC
CAWSFGSGAYNEQFF
>TRBJ2-5|.|TRBV7-9|.|15
TGTGCCAGCAGCTTTGCCTGGAGGGCGGAGGAGACCCAGTACTTC
CASSFAWRAEETQYF